What follows describes a single TCR beta chain. The entry originates in a study of blood T cell repertoires in COVID-19. Study overall: Spain, Italy and the United States supplied samples that represented acute and convalescent COVID-19. The analysed material was cDNA or gDNA that came from T cells, B-cell-depleted T cells, or PBMCs.

Germline lookup yields CDR1 SGHRS and CDR2 YFSETQ. The CDR3 is 14 residues long. The ends lost 0 bases at V and 4 bases at J; junction bases unmatched: 3. Original data processing: By means of reference gene primer amplification, nucleated cell counts were estimated. Generated by immunoSEQ multiplex PCR, the TCRdb table keeps only in-frame clones and is missing some. The V and J calls and clone size are taken from that table; D and trimming were inferred from the DNA. This table has fewer than 300,000 clones, approximately 87% appearing once. V usage is TRBV5-1 and J usage is TRBJ1-1; the match to TRBD1 covers 7 bases. The specimen was peripheral blood. The sequence was obtained from a woman aged 70-85 years with active or convalescent COVID-19. The CDR3 here is CASSLAGGGTEAFF. CDR3 DNA: TGCGCCAGCAGCTTGGCAGGGGGAGGCACTGAAGCTTTCTTT.